Listed below are T cell receptor beta chains from one sample, sequenced in a study of shared clonotypes between healthy human individuals. The protocol was immunoSEQ multiplex PCR, while the TCRdb copy is restricted to in-frame clones and leaves out a portion. Among more than 1,200,000 clones listed, 98% to 99% were seen once. Sequencing was performed on naive CD4+ T cells sorted from blood. Receptors originate from a man between 25 and 39 years old in good health. Both conserved end residues are part of each CDR3. The order of the fields is CDR3 length, clone size, D gene, J gene, V gene, CDR3 protein, CDR3 DNA. D genes are given only for firm matches. The size field is filled for only some rows; it gives once, few, many or a size class.

>16|-|TRBD2|TRBJ2-7|TRBV18
CASSPGDGRVIYEQYF
TGTGCCAGCTCACCGGGGGACGGGAGGGTTATCTACGAGCAGTACTTC
>15|-|-|TRBJ1-1|TRBV2
CASSGGRGMNTEAFF
TGTGCCAGCAGTGGGGGCAGGGGTATGAACACTGAAGCTTTCTTT
>17|-|TRBD1|TRBJ2-1|TRBV18
CASSPPFSGQGYNEQFF
TGTGCCAGCTCACCACCGTTTTCTGGACAGGGGTACAATGAGCAGTTCTTC
>22|-|-|TRBJ2-1|TRBV1
CTSSQGHPGLARPYTSYNEQFF
TGCACCAGCAGCCAGGGGCATCCGGGACTAGCGAGACCTTATACGAGCTACAATGAGCAGTTCTTC
>15|once|-|TRBJ2-4|TRBV29-1
CSARQALRAKNIQYF
TGCAGCGCCCGACAGGCTCTTCGGGCCAAAAACATTCAGTACTTC
>19|-|-|TRBJ1-1|TRBV4-1
CASSHPTNVRGLRDTEAFF
TGCGCCAGCAGCCATCCAACGAACGTCAGGGGATTGAGGGACACTGAAGCTTTCTTT
>17|-|TRBD2|TRBJ2-1|TRBV18
CASSPFTSGGSYNEQFF
TGTGCCAGCTCACCGTTCACTAGCGGGGGCTCCTACAATGAGCAGTTCTTC
>14|-|-|TRBJ2-7|TRBV7-8
CASSLRDRAYEQYF
TGTGCCAGCAGCTTAAGGGACCGAGCATACGAGCAGTACTTC
>14|-|-|TRBJ1-2|TRBV6-1
CATIRAATRDGYTF
TGTGCCACCATCCGGGCCGCAACCAGAGATGGCTACACCTTC
>15|-|-|TRBJ2-3|TRBV5-4
CASSPGYNRADTQYF
TGTGCCAGCAGCCCGGGCTACAATCGAGCAGATACGCAGTATTTT
>10|-|-|TRBJ1-5|TRBV20-1
CSAGDQPQHF
TGCAGTGCCGGAGATCAGCCCCAGCATTTT
>13|-|-|TRBJ1-1|TRBV4-1
CASSWDRNTEAFF
TGCGCCAGCTCTTGGGACCGGAACACTGAAGCTTTCTTT
>14|-|TRBD2|TRBJ2-1|TRBV11-2
CASNWRETRNEQFF
TGTGCCAGCAACTGGCGGGAGACAAGGAATGAGCAGTTCTTC
>14|-|TRBD2|TRBJ2-1|TRBV29-1
CSGLTSGRAGEQFF
TGCAGCGGTTTGACTAGCGGGAGGGCGGGTGAGCAGTTCTTC
>16|-|TRBD2|TRBJ2-7|TRBV5-6
CASNTFKTSGPYEQYF
TGTGCCAGCAACACATTCAAGACTAGCGGCCCCTACGAGCAGTACTTC
>16|-|-|TRBJ1-4|TRBV28
CASTRYYGATNEKLFF
TGTGCCAGCACAAGATACTACGGAGCAACTAATGAAAAACTGTTTTTT